This T cell receptor (beta chain) derives from a study of cytomegalovirus exposure and HLA in healthy donors (dated by TCRdb to 2016 to 2017). General notes on the study: An earlier analysis of approximately 640 of the donors reported approximately 300 Gb of sequence data and 117 million unique TCR beta sequences from about 180 million T cells. Approximately 310 gigabases of sequencing data and 91 million or so unique TCR sequences made up an early release that covered under 750 HLA-typed donors. Of the 300 to 450 genotyped donors, roughly 85% fell in the genetic ancestry cluster associated with self-reported Caucasian donors. The study was designed to test whether signatures of past pathogen exposure could be identified by cataloging public T cell receptors. The T cell repertoires of 670 or so subjects were profiled by immunosequencing and related to cytomegalovirus serostatus. A separate validation cohort of over 95 different subjects was used in addition to the roughly 720-subject first cohort. The study combined high-throughput TCR immunosequencing, statistical association of individual TCRs with disease status, and machine learning to predict cytomegalovirus infection status. A later analysis re-analyzed previously published TCR beta repertoires from hundreds of donors and added high-resolution HLA genotyping to study TCR occurrence patterns. The later analysis used no new phenotypic data to find candidate immune exposures, relying instead on TCR beta sequences and their occurrence across donors. An earlier analysis of more than 450 of the donors used high-throughput TCR beta sequencing to judge whether each TCR beta V gene segment behaved as functional or pseudogenic. Donor age, sex, ethnicity and CMV serostatus were compiled alongside the repertoire data. A later genetic analysis took genome-wide SNP genotypes for about three fifths of the roughly 670 donors and used that subset as a discovery cohort. All discovery cohort repertoires had been generated on a single sequencing platform. HLA typing included class I and class II loci at four-digit resolution. Typing coverage differed by locus: A, B, C, DRB1 and DQB1 were typed in roughly 620-630 donors, DQA1 in 522, DPA1 in 606, and DPB1 in 400 to 490. A handful of DR-DQ haplotypes were handled as single units for association and clustering because linkage in the cohort was strong. Across approximately 400 genotyped donors of the cohort, an average of roughly 200,000 unique TCR beta nucleotide sequences per donor were sequenced, and about a sixth of those sequences were non-productive.

There are 15 amino acids in the CDR3, from cysteine to phenylalanine inclusive. The sequence is cut down to CDR3 DNA, 45 bases in frame from base 1. Compared with germline, V lacks 7 bases and J lacks 8 bases; bases without a gene match: 16. CDR1 and CDR2, per the germline V gene (reference sequence), are LNHDA and SQIVND. A remark on this clone: Which antigen it targets is not known.

Library generation was performed with the immunoSEQ multiplex PCR assay. For the multiplex PCR, a mixture combining 60 forward primers for TCR Vbeta segments and 13 reverse primers for TCR Jbeta segments was used. A multiplex PCR assay on genomic DNA amplified the CDR3 region of rearranged TCR beta genes. The amplified TCR beta libraries were sequenced on the Illumina HiSeq System as 87-base-pair reads. As for how the authors treated the data: Across the 700 or so repertoires, a later analysis counted around 80 million unique TCR beta chains, approximately 12 million of which were shared by at least two donors. Raw reads were error-corrected and collapsed into unique sequences with a nearest-neighbor algorithm that merged closely related sequences to remove PCR and sequencing errors. Alignment of CDR3 sequences to IMGT reference sequences was used to assign V, D and J gene segments. For a sequence to be retained, a match of at least six nucleotides was required to both a V gene segment and a J gene segment. Rearrangements were classified as productive when the CDR3 lacked stop codons and remained in frame with V and J, and all other rearrangements were classified as non-productive. Following IMGT convention, CDR3 was defined as the stretch from the second conserved V-encoded cysteine up to the conserved J-encoded phenylalanine. Sequences without an unambiguous match to a single V gene segment were excluded from the earlier analysis of approximately 600 of the donors. An earlier analysis of several hundred of the donors called V segments functional above 56.7% productive rearrangements and segregating when the between-donor standard deviation exceeded 5%. A statistical classification framework was built for diagnosing cytomegalovirus status from the catalog of TCR beta chain sequences. A later analysis assigned V and J genes by comparing TCR nucleotide sequences with IMGT/GENE-DB human TR gene sequences. The TCRdist pipeline was used in a later analysis to assign CDR3 sequences and most-parsimonious VDJ recombination scenarios. In a later analysis, each TCR beta chain was defined by its CDR3 amino acid sequence together with its V-gene family, and reads without a unique V-gene family were excluded. In a later analysis, some 600 highly shared, low-generation-probability nucleotide sequences were removed to address suspected cross-contamination and a sequencing artifact. In a later analysis, a clonal expansion index for each public chain was calculated from normalized within-repertoire ranks of inferred template counts. In a later analysis, generation probabilities were computed with a VDJ recombination model fitted to out-of-frame rearrangements, and the resulting probabilities were checked against IGoR. Hypergeometric tests were used in a later analysis to score TCR-TCR, TCR-HLA and TCR-CMV co-occurrence, with a repertoire-size bias correction applied to the TCR pairs. In a later analysis, false discovery rates were estimated by permuting HLA or CMV assignments 20 times. A later analysis grouped co-occurring TCRs with DBSCAN, adding TCRdist sequence similarity when clustering within HLA-allele-positive subsets. For co-occurrence clustering, repertoires with fewer than 30,000 or more than 120,000 public chains were excluded, along with four or five repertoires with anomalous nucleotide sharing. TCRdb took this table from immuneACCESS and kept in-frame rearrangements with V and J called. Such tables lack part of the clones; where checked against another copy, unresolved V genes explain under half of the gap, and the rest is unexplained. V and J calls and clone size come straight from that table; D and trimming were deduced from the DNA. The sample table records about 190,000 clones. The ten largest clonotypes hold approximately 0.98% of the sample.

Summary of the overall study and its limitations: When HLA alleles, especially DR and DQ, strongly co-occurred, TCR associations were difficult to assign to individual alleles. Broadly in line with IMGT annotations, most TCR beta V segments showed up in productive rearrangements about 87% or about 30% of the time in an earlier analysis of about 500 of the donors. In a later genetic analysis, fewer N-insertions in productive TCRs were reported among donors in an Asian-associated ancestry cluster than the roughly 700-donor mean. At a false discovery rate of 0.05, a later analysis linked about 17,000 TCR beta sequences to specific HLA alleles. In a later analysis, several top co-occurrence clusters were reported to appear linked to parvovirus B19, influenza, CMV and Epstein-Barr virus. Correlated functional status among segregating V segments might be attributable to linkage disequilibrium, but an unknown experimental factor could not be ruled out. In a later genetic analysis, a missense DCLRE1C variant was associated with V-gene and J-gene trimming of TCR beta chains, and the association was replicated in an independent cohort. Because counts were too low, fewer than 20 rarely observed V segments, including chromosome 9 orphons, were excluded from the earlier analysis of around 640 of the donors. Compared with equally common non-associated chains, HLA-associated TCR beta chains in a later analysis were more clonally expanded and had lower generation probabilities. Because HLA typing was unavailable for some donors at each locus, only the typed subset was used in association tests. While some public TCRs were present in many individuals, most TCR sequences turned up only very rarely across donors. The cohort was sequenced for TCR beta chains only, and without alpha or paired-chain data the features that could be detected were limited. In the study, 150 to 200 TCR beta chains were listed as associated with cytomegalovirus. The classifier was reported to diagnose cytomegalovirus status with high specificity and sensitivity in both the original cohort and the validation cohort. Because the 87-base-pair reads could not distinguish some IMGT-functional V segments, including TRBV6-2 and TRBV6-3, those segments were excluded. A few of the identified cytomegalovirus-associated TCR beta chains were confirmed in vitro to be specific for cytomegalovirus antigens. In a later analysis, the rate of TCR association differed among HLA loci, with DRB1 alleles having the most associated TCRs and HLA-C alleles having the fewest. A further reported finding was that TCR beta sequences accurately predicted the HLA-A and HLA-B alleles for most subjects in the first cohort. The sequencing pipeline was judged likely to have produced a cluster of highly shared sequence variants as a technical artifact. The authors suggested that the approach could potentially be extended to other disease states and immunological phenotypes. Presence/absence analyses assumed roughly uniform sequencing depth across donors, an assumption that may not hold. The only immune exposure information available for the cohort was CMV serostatus. A later analysis found that most CMV-associated TCR beta chains appeared HLA-restricted, with HLA associations seemingly driven largely by CMV exposure.

In total, roughly 670 healthy bone marrow donors made up the cohort. Cohort members were all nominally healthy when sampled, although unrecorded immune exposures were likely present. The donor tested CMV seropositive, placing the donor among the 250 to 350 seropositive members of the cohort. A peripheral blood sample was provided by each donor, and peripheral blood mononuclear cells were used for TCR beta sequencing. Genomic DNA was extracted from the blood cell samples with the Qiagen DNeasy Blood Extraction Kit. Sequencing was done on a sample of PBMCs. The sequence came from a woman in her 30s in good health and CMV-seropositive. The chain joins TRBV19 to TRBJ1-1, with TRBD1 identical over 7 junction bases. The DNA sequence is as follows: TGTGCCAGTACCACTCCTCGACAGGGTCGAGTAGAAGCTTTCTTT. It translates as CASTTPRQGRVEAFF.